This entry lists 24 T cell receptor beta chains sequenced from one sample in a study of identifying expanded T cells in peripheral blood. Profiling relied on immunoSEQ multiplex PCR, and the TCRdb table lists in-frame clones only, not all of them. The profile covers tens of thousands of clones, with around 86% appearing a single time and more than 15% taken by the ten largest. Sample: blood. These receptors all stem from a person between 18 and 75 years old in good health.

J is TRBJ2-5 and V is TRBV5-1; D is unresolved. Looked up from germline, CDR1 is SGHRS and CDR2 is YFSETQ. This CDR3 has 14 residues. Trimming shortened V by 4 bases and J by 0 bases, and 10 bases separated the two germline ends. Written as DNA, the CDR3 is TGCGCCAGCAGCATAGGGTCGTACCAAGAGACCCAGTACTTC. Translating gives CASSIGSYQETQYF.

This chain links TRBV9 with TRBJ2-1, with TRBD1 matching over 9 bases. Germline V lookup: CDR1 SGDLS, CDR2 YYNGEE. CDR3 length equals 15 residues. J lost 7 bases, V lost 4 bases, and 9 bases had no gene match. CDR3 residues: CASSSSGQGWNEQFF. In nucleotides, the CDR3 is TGTGCCAGCAGCTCGAGTGGACAGGGGTGGAATGAGCAGTTCTTC.

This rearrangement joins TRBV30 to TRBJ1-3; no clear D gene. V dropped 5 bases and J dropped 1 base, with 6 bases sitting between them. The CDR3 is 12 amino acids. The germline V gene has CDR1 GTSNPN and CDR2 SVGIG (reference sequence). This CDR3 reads CAWHSSGNTIYF. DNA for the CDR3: TGTGCCTGGCACTCATCTGGAAACACCATATATTTT. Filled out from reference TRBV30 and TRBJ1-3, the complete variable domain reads SQTIHQWPATLVQPVGSPLSLECTVEGTSNPNLYWYRQAAGRGLQLLFYSVGIGQISSEVPQNLSASRPQDRQFILSSKKLLLSDSGFYLCAWHSSGNTIYFGEGSWLTVV.

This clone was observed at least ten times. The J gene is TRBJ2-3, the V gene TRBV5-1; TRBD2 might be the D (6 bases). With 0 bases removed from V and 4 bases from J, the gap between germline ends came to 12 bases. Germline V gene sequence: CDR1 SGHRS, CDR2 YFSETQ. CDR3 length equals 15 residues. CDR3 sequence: CASSLAAGSADTQYF. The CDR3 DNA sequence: TGCGCCAGCAGCTTGGCCGCGGGGAGCGCAGATACGCAGTATTTT.

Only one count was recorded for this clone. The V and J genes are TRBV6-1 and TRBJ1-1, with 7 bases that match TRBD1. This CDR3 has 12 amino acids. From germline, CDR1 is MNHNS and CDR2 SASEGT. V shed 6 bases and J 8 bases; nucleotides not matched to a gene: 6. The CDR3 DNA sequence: TGTGCCAGCAGCCCGACAGGGAGGGAAGCTTTCTTT. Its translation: CASSPTGREAFF.

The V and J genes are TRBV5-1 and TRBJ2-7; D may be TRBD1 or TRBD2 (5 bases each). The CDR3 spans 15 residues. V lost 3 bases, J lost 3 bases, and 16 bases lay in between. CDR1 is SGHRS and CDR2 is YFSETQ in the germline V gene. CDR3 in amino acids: CASSYGTGPLYEQYF. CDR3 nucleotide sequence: TGCGCCAGCAGCTACGGAACGGGACCACTCTACGAGCAGTACTTC. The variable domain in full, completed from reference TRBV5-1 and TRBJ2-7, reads KAGVTQTPRYLIKTRGQQVTLSCSPISGHRSVSWYQQTPGQGLQFLFEYFSETQRNKGNFPGRFSGRQFSNSRSEMNVSTLELGDSALYLCASSYGTGPLYEQYFGPGTRLTVT.

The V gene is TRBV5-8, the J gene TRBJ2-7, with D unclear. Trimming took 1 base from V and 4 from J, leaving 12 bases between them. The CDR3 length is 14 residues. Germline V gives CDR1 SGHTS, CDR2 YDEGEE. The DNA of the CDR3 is TGTGCCAGCAGCTTGTACGGGTCGGAGTACGAGCAGTACGTC. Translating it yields CASSLYGSEYEQYV.

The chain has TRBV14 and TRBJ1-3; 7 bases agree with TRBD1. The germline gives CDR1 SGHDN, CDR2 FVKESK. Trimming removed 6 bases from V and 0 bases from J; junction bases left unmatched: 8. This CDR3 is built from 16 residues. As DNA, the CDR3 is TGTGCCAGCAGTCCCCGCAGGGGGGACTCTGGAAACACCATATATTTT. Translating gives CASSPRRGDSGNTIYF.

CDR3 protein: CASSEPSSGRFGYEQYF. The DNA for the CDR3 is TGCGCCAGCAGTGAACCTTCCAGCGGGAGGTTTGGCTACGAGCAGTACTTC. This rearrangement joins TRBV10-2 to TRBJ2-7, with 9 bases matching TRBD2. Germline V CDR1 and CDR2: WSHSY, SAAADI. Trimming cost V 3 bases and J 3 bases; bases outside gene matches: 12. This CDR3 is built from 17 residues.

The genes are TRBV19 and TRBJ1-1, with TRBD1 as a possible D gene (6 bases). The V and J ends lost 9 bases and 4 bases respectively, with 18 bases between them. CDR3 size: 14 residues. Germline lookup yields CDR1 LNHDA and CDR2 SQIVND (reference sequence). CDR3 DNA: TGTGCCAGCTCCCCACAGGGTCGGGCCACTGAAGCTTTCTTT. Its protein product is CASSPQGRATEAFF.

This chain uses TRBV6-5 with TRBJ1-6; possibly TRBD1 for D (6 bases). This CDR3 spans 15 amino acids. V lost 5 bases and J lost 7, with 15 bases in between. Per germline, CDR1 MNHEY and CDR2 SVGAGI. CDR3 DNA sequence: TGTGCCAGCAGTCACAGACAGGCAGGGAATTCACCCCTCCACTTT. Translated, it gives CASSHRQAGNSPLHF.

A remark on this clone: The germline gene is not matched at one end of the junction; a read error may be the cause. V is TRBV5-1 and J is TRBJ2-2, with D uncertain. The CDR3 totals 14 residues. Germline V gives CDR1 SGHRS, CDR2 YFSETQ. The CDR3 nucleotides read TGCGCCAGCAGCTTCGGGTCAAACATCGGGGAGCTGTTTTTT. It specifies CASSFGSNIGELFF.

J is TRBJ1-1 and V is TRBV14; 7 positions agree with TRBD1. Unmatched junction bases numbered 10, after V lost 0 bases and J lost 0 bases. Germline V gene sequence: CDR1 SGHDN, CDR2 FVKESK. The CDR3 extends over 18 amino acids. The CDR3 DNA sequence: TGTGCCAGCAGCCAAGATTATGGGACAGTGACCATGAACACTGAAGCTTTCTTT. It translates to CASSQDYGTVTMNTEAFF. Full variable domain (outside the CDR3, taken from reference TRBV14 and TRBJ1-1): EAGVTQFPSHSVIEKGQTVTLRCDPISGHDNLYWYRRVMGKEIKFLLHFVKESKQDESGMPNNRFLAERTGGTYSTLKVQPAELEDSGVYFCASSQDYGTVTMNTEAFFGQGTRLTVV.

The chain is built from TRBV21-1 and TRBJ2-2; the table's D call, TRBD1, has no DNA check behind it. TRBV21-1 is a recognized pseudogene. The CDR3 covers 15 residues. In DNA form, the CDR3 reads TGTGCCAGCAGCATTCAACAGGGGTACACCGGGGAGCTGTTTTTT. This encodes CASSIQQGYTGELFF.

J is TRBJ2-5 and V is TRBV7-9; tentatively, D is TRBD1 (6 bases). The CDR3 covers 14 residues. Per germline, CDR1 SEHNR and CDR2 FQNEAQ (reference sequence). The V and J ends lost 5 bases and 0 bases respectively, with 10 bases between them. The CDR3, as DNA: TGTGCCAGCAGCCCGGACAGAAACCAAGAGACCCAGTACTTC. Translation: CASSPDRNQETQYF.

This CDR3 is CASSLETSGRTYNEQFF. CDR3 coding DNA: TGTGCCAGCAGCTTGGAAACTAGCGGGAGGACCTACAATGAGCAGTTCTTC. The V gene is TRBV5-6, the J gene TRBJ2-1; 12 bases line up with TRBD2. Germline CDR1 is SGHDT and CDR2 is YYEEEE. The CDR3 sequence is 17 residues long. V lost 0 bases, J lost 2 bases, and 3 bases stayed unmatched.

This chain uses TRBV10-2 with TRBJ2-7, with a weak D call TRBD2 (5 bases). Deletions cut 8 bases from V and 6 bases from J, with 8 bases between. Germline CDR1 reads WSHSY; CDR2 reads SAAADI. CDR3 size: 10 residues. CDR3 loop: CASEGSEQYF. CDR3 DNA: TGCGCCAGCGAGGGCTCCGAGCAGTACTTC.

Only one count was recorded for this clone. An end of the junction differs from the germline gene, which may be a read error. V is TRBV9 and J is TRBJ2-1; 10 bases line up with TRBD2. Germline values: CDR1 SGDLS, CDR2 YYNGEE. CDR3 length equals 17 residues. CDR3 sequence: CAGSDQLAGITYNEQFF. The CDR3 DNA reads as TGTGCCGGCAGTGACCAACTAGCGGGGATAACCTACAATGAGCAGTTCTTC.

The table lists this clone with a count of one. The CDR3 coding sequence is TGCGCCTCCGGGGGTGGAGGGAACTCCTACGAGCAGTACTTC. This encodes CASGGGGNSYEQYF. V gene TRBV5-1 combines with J gene TRBJ2-7, with TRBD2 as a possible D gene (6 bases). The CDR3 totals 14 residues. Trimming took off 10 bases at V and 0 bases at J, with 17 bases between the two ends. CDR1 SGHRS and CDR2 YFSETQ come from the germline V gene.

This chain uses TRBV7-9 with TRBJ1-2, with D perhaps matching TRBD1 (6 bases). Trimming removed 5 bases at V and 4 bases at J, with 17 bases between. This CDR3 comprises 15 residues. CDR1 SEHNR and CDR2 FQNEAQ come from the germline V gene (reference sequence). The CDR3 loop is CASSPLGGGGYGYTF. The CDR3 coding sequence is TGTGCCAGCAGCCCGCTCGGAGGGGGGGGCTATGGCTACACCTTC.

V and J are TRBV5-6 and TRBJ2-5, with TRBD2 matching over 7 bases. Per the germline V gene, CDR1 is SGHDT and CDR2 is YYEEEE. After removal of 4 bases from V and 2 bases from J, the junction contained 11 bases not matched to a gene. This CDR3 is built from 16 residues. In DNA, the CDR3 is TGTGCCAGCAGCGAGGTACCTAGCGGATTGCAAGAGACCCAGTACTTC. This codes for CASSEVPSGLQETQYF.

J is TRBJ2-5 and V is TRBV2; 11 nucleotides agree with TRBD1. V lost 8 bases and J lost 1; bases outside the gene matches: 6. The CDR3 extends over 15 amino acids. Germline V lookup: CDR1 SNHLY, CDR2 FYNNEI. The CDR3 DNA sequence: TGTGCCAGCGGGGGACAGGGGGTCCCCCAAGAGACCCAGTACTTC. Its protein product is CASGGQGVPQETQYF.

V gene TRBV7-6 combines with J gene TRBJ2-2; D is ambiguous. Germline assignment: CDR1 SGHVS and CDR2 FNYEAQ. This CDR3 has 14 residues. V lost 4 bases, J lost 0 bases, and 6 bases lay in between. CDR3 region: CASSWSANTGELFF. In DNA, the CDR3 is TGTGCCAGCAGCTGGAGCGCGAACACCGGGGAGCTGTTTTTT.

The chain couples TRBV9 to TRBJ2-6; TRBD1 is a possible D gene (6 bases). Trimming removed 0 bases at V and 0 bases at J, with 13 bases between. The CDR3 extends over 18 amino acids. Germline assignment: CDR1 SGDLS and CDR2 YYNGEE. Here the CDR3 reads CASSVAWQGSSGANVLTF. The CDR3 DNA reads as TGTGCCAGCAGCGTAGCGTGGCAGGGGTCCTCTGGGGCCAACGTCCTGACTTTC.